The 25 T cell receptor beta chains below come from one sample, sequenced in a study of blood T cell repertoires in COVID-19. Assay: immunoSEQ multiplex PCR; the TCRdb copy retains only in-frame clones and omits some. The sample holds fewer than 15,000 clones, 88% seen once. Sequencing used peripheral blood. The receptors stem from a human donor in a cohort sampled during active COVID-19.

The chain is built from TRBV6-5 and TRBJ2-5, with D tentatively TRBD1 (6 bases). The CDR3 runs 14 residues. The V end was cut by 7 bases, the J end by 2 bases, with 14 bases between. Germline-derived CDR1 and CDR2 are MNHEY and SVGAGI. DNA of the CDR3: TGTGCCAGCAATCTAGGGACACGGCAAGAGACCCAGTACTTC. Protein: CASNLGTRQETQYF.

This clone has more than one count but fewer than ten. V and J are TRBV7-2 and TRBJ1-5; the D is unclear. The ends were cut back, 5 bases at V and 5 bases at J, with 13 bases in the middle. The CDR3 totals 14 residues. Germline lookup yields CDR1 SGHTA and CDR2 FQGNSA. Here the CDR3 reads CASSPLEGDQPQHF. Written as DNA, the CDR3 is TGTGCCAGCAGCCCGCTCGAGGGAGATCAGCCCCAGCATTTT.

The chain is built from TRBV13 and TRBJ2-7; 9 bases line up with TRBD1. After removal of 4 bases from V and 5 bases from J, the junction contained 9 bases not matched to a gene. The CDR3 sequence is 15 residues long. Germline loops: CDR1 PRHDT, CDR2 FYEKMQ (reference sequence). The CDR3 DNA reads TGTGCCAGCAGCTCGGCCGGGACAGGGCCCGACGAGCAGTACTTC. This sequence encodes CASSSAGTGPDEQYF.

This rearrangement joins TRBV4-1 to TRBJ2-7; tentative D call: TRBD2 (6 bases). Trimming pared 1 base from V and 2 bases from J, leaving 9 bases between. Germline CDR1 and CDR2: MGHRA and YSYEKL. The CDR3 extends over 14 amino acids. The CDR3 region is CASSQVGGAYEQYF. In DNA, the CDR3 is TGCGCCAGCAGCCAAGTGGGCGGGGCCTACGAGCAGTACTTC.

V is TRBV11-3 and J is TRBJ2-1; perhaps TRBD2 as D (5 bases). Per the germline V gene, CDR1 is SGHNT and CDR2 is YENEEA. The CDR3 length is 15 residues. The V and J ends lost 5 bases and 4 bases respectively, with 15 bases between them. For the CDR3, the DNA is TGTGCCAGCAGCAGCTCGCCCGGGGATTACAATGAGCAGTTCTTC. Translated, it gives CASSSSPGDYNEQFF.

This clone was observed a few times. J is TRBJ1-2 and V is TRBV6-5; 10 bases are shared with TRBD1. This CDR3 spans 13 amino acids. V gave up 10 bases and J gave up 6 bases; unmatched junction bases: 8. Germline V lookup: CDR1 MNHEY, CDR2 SVGAGI. Here the CDR3 reads CATRDRGLHGYTF. CDR3 DNA sequence: TGTGCCACCCGAGACAGGGGGCTCCATGGCTACACCTTC.

The chain links TRBV6-5 to TRBJ2-5; 7 nucleotides match TRBD1. The junction had 12 bases not matched to a gene; V was cut back by 6 bases and J by 5 bases. The length of the CDR3 is 15 residues. The germline V gene encodes CDR1 MNHEY and CDR2 SVGAGI. In nucleotides, the CDR3 is TGTGCCAGCAGGCTACAGGGGTCCTGGGGGGAGACCCAGTACTTC. Translation: CASRLQGSWGETQYF.

This clone was recorded once. The genes are TRBV6-2 or TRBV6-3 and TRBJ2-1; TRBD1 matches 9 bases. The junction had 8 bases not matched to a gene; V was cut back by 7 bases and J by 10 bases. This CDR3 has 13 residues. Germline CDR1 is MNHEY and CDR2 is SVGEGT. The CDR3 reads CASTPDRGNEQFF. CDR3 DNA sequence: TGTGCCAGCACCCCGGACAGGGGAAACGAGCAGTTCTTC.

The chain links TRBV19 to TRBJ1-1; 12 bases map to TRBD1. Germline trimming cut 9 bases from V and 11 bases from J; bases unmatched to any gene: 10. The CDR3 has 13 amino acids. Germline CDR1 and CDR2: LNHDA and SQIVND (reference sequence). Written as DNA, the CDR3 is TGTGCCAGCGCCGGGACAGGGGGCGCGTGGGCTTTCTTT. This codes for CASAGTGGAWAFF.

This sequence joins TRBV7-2 and TRBJ2-1; D might be TRBD1 (5 bases). V was trimmed by 1 base and J by 8 bases, leaving 15 bases between them. Looked up from germline, CDR1 is SGHTA and CDR2 is FQGNSA. This CDR3 spans 15 amino acids. CDR3: CASSLGRVTIDEQFF. The CDR3 DNA reads TGTGCCAGCAGCTTAGGCAGGGTCACGATTGATGAGCAGTTCTTC.

The genes are TRBV7-2 and TRBJ2-1; TRBD1 matches at 9 bases. J was trimmed by 3 bases and V by 5 bases; bases with no gene match: 8. This CDR3 spans 16 amino acids. Looked up from germline, CDR1 is SGHTA and CDR2 is FQGNSA. The CDR3 DNA is TGTGCCAGCAGCATGAGACCGGGACAGGGCTACAATGAGCAGTTCTTC. Translating it yields CASSMRPGQGYNEQFF.

The rearrangement links TRBV5-5 to TRBJ2-3, with TRBD2 matching over 10 bases. The germline gives CDR1 SGHKS, CDR2 YYEKEE (reference sequence). The V gene end was trimmed by 6 bases and the J gene end by 0 bases; junction bases not matched to a gene: 10. CDR3 size: 17 residues. The CDR3 loop reads CASIPKLLAGSTDTQYF. The CDR3 DNA is TGTGCCAGCATCCCAAAATTACTAGCGGGGAGCACAGATACGCAGTATTTT.

The CDR3 here is CASSESDRYGYTF. DNA of the CDR3: TGTGCCAGCAGTGAATCGGACAGGTATGGCTACACCTTC. This chain joins TRBV6-1 and TRBJ1-2; 7 bases map to TRBD1. The V gene's germline CDR1 is MNHNS and CDR2 SASEGT. V shed 2 bases and J 5 bases; nucleotides not matched to a gene: 2. There are 13 residues in the CDR3.

The V call is TRBV11-1, the J call TRBJ2-3; D is possibly TRBD2 (7 bases). The CDR3 is 15 amino acids. Between the trimmed V and J ends, which lost 3 bases and 5 bases, there was a span of 15 bases. In germline, CDR1 is SGHAT, CDR2 FQDESV (reference sequence). The CDR3 sequence is CASSFSGGRGDTQYF. In DNA form, the CDR3 reads TGTGCCAGCAGCTTTTCGGGGGGCCGGGGAGATACGCAGTATTTT.

The chain has TRBV3-1 (or the pseudogene TRBV3-2) and TRBJ2-6; 9 bases align to TRBD1. The CDR3 is 18 amino acids. After removal of 1 base from V and 0 bases from J, the junction contained 4 bases not matched to a gene. The germline CDR1 and CDR2 sequences are LGHDT and YNNKEL (reference sequence). In DNA form, the CDR3 reads TGTGCCAGCAGCCAAGGGACAGGGGCCAGCTCTGGGGCCAACGTCCTGACTTTC. Translation: CASSQGTGASSGANVLTF.

V and J are TRBV2 and TRBJ1-2; unclear D gene. Germline CDR1 SNHLY, CDR2 FYNNEI. Trimming removed 6 bases at V and 8 bases at J, with 16 bases between. CDR3 length equals 13 residues. The CDR3 here is CASREDSQGGYTF. The CDR3 DNA is TGTGCCAGCAGGGAGGACTCACAAGGGGGCTACACCTTC.

This clone appeared once. The rearrangement links TRBV18 to TRBJ2-3; 7 positions agree with TRBD1. Germline assignment: CDR1 KGHSH and CDR2 LQKENI. The CDR3 is 15 amino acids. Germline trimming cut 3 bases from V and 1 base from J; bases unmatched to any gene: 4. CDR3 sequence (DNA): TGTGCCAGCTCACCCAGAACAGGGGGCACAGATACGCAGTATTTT. Protein product: CASSPRTGGTDTQYF.

V is TRBV6-5 and J is TRBJ2-2; 10 nucleotides align to TRBD1. The CDR3 is 14 residues long. V lost 7 bases and J lost 8; bases outside the gene matches: 7. From germline, CDR1 is MNHEY and CDR2 SVGAGI. The CDR3 spells CASKTDRGRGELFF. The CDR3 region has the DNA TGTGCCAGCAAAACCGACAGGGGGCGGGGGGAGCTGTTTTTT.

The chain couples TRBV5-4 to TRBJ1-6; 8 nucleotides align to TRBD1. V dropped 3 bases and J dropped 9; count of bases not matched to a gene: 11. The CDR3 length is 16 residues. The germline V gene has CDR1 SGHNT and CDR2 YYREEE (reference sequence). CDR3 sequence (DNA): TGTGCCAGCAGCTCCGGGACAGGACAAGTTAGTTCACCCCTCCACTTT. This gives the protein CASSSGTGQVSSPLHF.

The chain has TRBV19 and TRBJ2-5; 9 positions agree with TRBD1. V shed 2 bases and J 3 bases; nucleotides not matched to a gene: 7. CDR1 is LNHDA and CDR2 is SQIVND in the germline V gene (reference sequence). This CDR3 has 16 residues. Written as DNA, the CDR3 is TGTGCCAGTAGTATATTCCCCGGACAGGGGAAAGAGACCCAGTACTTC. Its translation is CASSIFPGQGKETQYF.

This clone was observed a few times. The gene calls are TRBV4-3 and TRBJ2-3; perhaps TRBD2 as D (5 bases). Trimming removed 3 bases at V and 1 base at J, with 20 bases between. Per germline, CDR1 LGHNA and CDR2 YSLEER. The CDR3 runs to 18 residues. CDR3 sequence reads: CASSQSVRGDIGTDTQYF. CDR3 DNA sequence: TGCGCCAGCAGCCAGAGTGTCCGGGGTGATATTGGCACAGATACGCAGTATTTT.

J is TRBJ2-1 and V is TRBV6-2 or TRBV6-3, with D perhaps TRBD1 (6 bases). V lost 6 bases to trimming and J lost 8 bases, with 20 bases between them. CDR3 length: 15 residues. Germline loops: CDR1 MNHEY, CDR2 SVGEGT. This CDR3 is CASSDRQARRYEQFF. The DNA of the CDR3 is TGTGCCAGCAGCGATCGACAGGCGCGCCGGTATGAGCAGTTCTTC.

The rearrangement uses TRBV2 and TRBJ1-5; D is perhaps TRBD1 (6 bases). This CDR3 comprises 14 residues. Trimming removed 2 bases from V and 1 base from J, with 6 bases in between. Per the germline V gene, CDR1 is SNHLY and CDR2 is FYNNEI. The CDR3 DNA follows: TGTGCCAGCAGTGAACAGGGGAGCAATCAGCCCCAGCATTTT. This encodes CASSEQGSNQPQHF.

The chain couples TRBV19 to TRBJ1-5; D perhaps matches TRBD1 (5 bases). Germline CDR1 LNHDA, CDR2 SQIVND (reference sequence). V shed 4 bases and J shed 5 bases, with 21 bases lying between them. The CDR3 loop spans 17 amino acids. CDR3 coding DNA: TGTGCCAGTAGTACGCCCTCACGGGAACGGGGGTATCAGCCCCAGCATTTT. Its translation: CASSTPSRERGYQPQHF.

The chain combines TRBV4-1 with TRBJ2-7, with D possibly matching TRBD2 (5 bases). The V end lost 4 bases, the J end lost 0 bases, and 19 bases lay between the germline ends. The CDR3 contains 17 residues. Germline V gene sequence: CDR1 MGHRA, CDR2 YSYEKL. The CDR3: CASSLYPEGPSSYEQYF. The CDR3 nucleotides are TGCGCCAGCAGCCTTTACCCCGAGGGCCCGAGCTCCTACGAGCAGTACTTC.